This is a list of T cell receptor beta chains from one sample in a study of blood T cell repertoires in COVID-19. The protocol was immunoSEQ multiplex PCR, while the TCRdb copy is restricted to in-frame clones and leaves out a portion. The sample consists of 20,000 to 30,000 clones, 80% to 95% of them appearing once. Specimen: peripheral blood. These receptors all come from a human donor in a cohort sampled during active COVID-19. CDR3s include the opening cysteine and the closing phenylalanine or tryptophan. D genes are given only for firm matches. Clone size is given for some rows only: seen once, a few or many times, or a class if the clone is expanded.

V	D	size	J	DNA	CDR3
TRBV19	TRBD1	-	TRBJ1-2	TGTGCCAGTGGGACGGACAGGGAGAGGGGCTATGGCTACACCTTC	CASGTDRERGYGYTF
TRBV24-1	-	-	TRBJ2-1	TGTGCCACCAGCCCCGGAGGGGGGGCCTACAATGAGCAGTTCTTC	CATSPGGGAYNEQFF
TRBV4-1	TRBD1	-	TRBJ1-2	TGCGCCAGCAGCCAAGATCAGGGGGCTTACTATGGCTACACCTTC	CASSQDQGAYYGYTF
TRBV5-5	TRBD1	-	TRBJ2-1	TGTGCCAGCAGCTACGGACAGGGGGCCTCCAATGAGCAGTTCTTC	CASSYGQGASNEQFF
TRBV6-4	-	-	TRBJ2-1	TGTGCCAGCAGTATTGAGGGAGGACCCTACAATGAGCAGTTCTTC	CASSIEGGPYNEQFF
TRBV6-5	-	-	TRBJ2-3	TGTGCCAGCACCTGGAGGGGCTCAGATACGCAGTATTTT	CASTWRGSDTQYF
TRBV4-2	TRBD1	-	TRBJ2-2	TGTGCCAGCAGCCCAGGGACAGGATCGCCCCGGGCCATACAGAACACCGGGGAGCTGTTTTTT	CASSPGTGSPRAIQNTGELFF
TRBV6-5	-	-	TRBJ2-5	TGTGCCAGCAGTTACACGCGGGGAGAGACCCAGTACTTC	CASSYTRGETQYF
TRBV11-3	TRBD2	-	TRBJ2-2	TGTGCCAGCAGCTTAGGACTAGCGGTGAACACCGGGGAGCTGTTTTTT	CASSLGLAVNTGELFF
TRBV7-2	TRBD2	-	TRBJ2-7	TGTGCCAGCAGCTTAACGGGGGGGGACTACGAGCAGTACTTC	CASSLTGGDYEQYF
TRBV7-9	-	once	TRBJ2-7	TGTGCCAGCAGCTTAGGTACAGCCCCTTCTACGGACGAGCAGTACTTC	CASSLGTAPSTDEQYF
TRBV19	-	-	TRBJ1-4	TGTGCCACCCGCGGGGGAGTTGGCGAAAAACTGTTTTTT	CATRGGVGEKLFF
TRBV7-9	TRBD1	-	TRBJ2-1	TGTGCCAGCAGCTCCCCGGGACAGACCTACAATGAGCAGTTCTTC	CASSSPGQTYNEQFF
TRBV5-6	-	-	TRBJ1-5	TGTGCCAGCAGCTTCTTTGGGGCGAGCCAGCCCCAGCATTTT	CASSFFGASQPQHF
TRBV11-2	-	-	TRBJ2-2	TGTGCCAGCAGCCAAGATACTCGTCGGTTGTTTTTT	CASSQDTRRLFF
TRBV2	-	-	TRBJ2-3	TGTGCCAGCAGTGGCGGGATCGGGGATACGCAGTATTTT	CASSGGIGDTQYF
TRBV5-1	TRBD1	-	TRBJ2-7	TGCGCCAGCAGCTTGGGAGGGGGCCACGACGAGCAGTACTTC	CASSLGGGHDEQYF
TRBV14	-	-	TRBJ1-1	TGTGCCAGCAGCCAAGGAGGAGTGCGAGCTTTCTTT	CASSQGGVRAFF
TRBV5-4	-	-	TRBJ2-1	TGTGCCAGCAGCCAAGGACAGAACTCCTACAATGAGCAGTTCTTC	CASSQGQNSYNEQFF
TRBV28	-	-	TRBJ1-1	TGTGCCAGCAAGGCGGGGTTCACTGAAGCTTTCTTT	CASKAGFTEAFF
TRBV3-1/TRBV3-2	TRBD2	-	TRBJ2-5	TGTGCCAGCAGCCCTCGGACTAGCGGGGGACAAGAGACCCAGTACTTC	CASSPRTSGGQETQYF
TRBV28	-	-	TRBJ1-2	TGTGCCAGCATACCTCCAGGGGCGGCCTATGGCTACACCTTC	CASIPPGAAYGYTF